These T cell receptor beta chains were read from a single sample in a study of OX40 agonist ivuxolimab in advanced cancers. The table came from immunoSEQ multiplex PCR; TCRdb's copy has only in-frame clones and leaves some out. The sample includes tens of thousands of clones, roughly nine tenths of them seen just once. Sequenced material: CD4+ or CD8+ T cells sorted from blood, taken in a trial of the OX40 agonist ivuxolimab. All receptors come from an adult with an advanced solid tumor such as melanoma, head and neck, liver or kidney cancer. Both conserved end residues are part of each CDR3. D genes are given only for firm matches. Clone size is shown for a subset of rows, as once, few, many or a class of expanded clone.

J: TRBJ2-1
size: .
V: TRBV30
D: .
CDR3: CAWSERTGYLGEQFF
DNA: TGTGCCTGGAGTGAGAGAACGGGGTACCTAGGTGAGCAGTTCTTC

J: TRBJ2-2
size: once
V: TRBV19
D: TRBD1
CDR3: CASRPGTGESGELFF
DNA: TGTGCCAGTCGCCCCGGGACAGGGGAGAGCGGGGAGCTGTTTTTT

J: TRBJ2-7
size: .
V: TRBV5-1
D: TRBD1
CDR3: CASSLGKQGGYEQYF
DNA: TGCGCCAGCAGCTTGGGCAAACAGGGGGGCTACGAGCAGTACTTC

J: TRBJ2-1
size: few
V: TRBV19
D: TRBD2
CDR3: CASSIYGGRVYNEQFF
DNA: TGTGCCAGTAGTATTTACGGCGGGAGAGTCTACAATGAGCAGTTCTTC

J: TRBJ2-6
size: .
V: TRBV30
D: .
CDR3: CAWSVLFRGRTSSGANVLTF
DNA: TGTGCCTGGAGTGTACTCTTTAGGGGTCGAACGAGCTCTGGGGCCAACGTCCTGACTTTC

J: TRBJ1-2
size: .
V: TRBV4-2
D: .
CDR3: CASSHPGTTNYGYTF
DNA: TGTGCCAGCAGCCACCCCGGGACAACCAACTATGGCTACACCTTC

J: TRBJ1-3
size: .
V: TRBV9
D: .
CDR3: CASSVYGSSGNTIYF
DNA: TGTGCCAGCAGCGTCTATGGCAGCTCTGGAAACACCATATATTTT

J: TRBJ1-1
size: .
V: TRBV19
D: .
CDR3: CATTREQANTEAFF
DNA: TGTGCCACAACTCGAGAACAGGCGAACACTGAAGCTTTCTTT

J: TRBJ2-6
size: .
V: TRBV7-3
D: .
CDR3: CASSLSSGANVLTF
DNA: TGTGCCAGCAGTCTGAGCTCTGGGGCCAACGTCCTGACTTTC

J: TRBJ1-6
size: .
V: TRBV30
D: TRBD1
CDR3: CAWTRQGSSYNSPLHF
DNA: TGTGCCTGGACTCGACAGGGCAGCTCCTATAATTCACCCCTCCACTTT

J: TRBJ1-2
size: .
V: TRBV19
D: TRBD1
CDR3: CASSSSAQGLYGYTF
DNA: TGTGCCAGTAGTTCATCAGCACAGGGGTTATATGGCTACACCTTC

J: TRBJ1-6
size: .
V: TRBV28
D: TRBD1
CDR3: CASSLSRTGRDSPLHF
DNA: TGTGCCAGCAGTTTATCCAGGACAGGGAGGGATTCACCCCTCCACTTT

J: TRBJ2-1
size: .
V: TRBV5-1
D: TRBD2
CDR3: CASSLLRGGHNEQFF
DNA: TGCGCCAGCAGCTTGTTGCGGGGGGGCCACAATGAGCAGTTCTTC

J: TRBJ2-1
size: .
V: TRBV7-9
D: .
CDR3: CASSLRGNNEQFF
DNA: TGTGCCAGCAGCTTAAGGGGGAACAATGAGCAGTTCTTC

J: TRBJ1-1
size: .
V: TRBV18
D: TRBD1
CDR3: CASSPIIKGQTTEAFF
DNA: TGTGCCAGCTCACCAATCATTAAGGGACAGACCACTGAAGCTTTCTTT

J: TRBJ1-1
size: .
V: TRBV30
D: .
CDR3: CAWSQRVNTEAFF
DNA: TGTGCCTGGAGTCAAAGAGTGAACACTGAAGCTTTCTTT

J: TRBJ2-2
size: .
V: TRBV9
D: TRBD2
CDR3: CASSEVAGGIAGELFF
DNA: TGTGCCAGCAGTGAAGTAGCGGGGGGCATCGCCGGGGAGCTGTTTTTT

J: TRBJ2-3
size: .
V: TRBV11-2
D: .
CDR3: CASSLEHSRETQYF
DNA: TGTGCCAGCAGCTTAGAACATAGCCGGGAGACGCAGTATTTT

J: TRBJ2-2
size: .
V: TRBV19
D: .
CDR3: CASSPPYTGELFF
DNA: TGTGCCAGTAGCCCACCGTACACCGGGGAGCTGTTTTTT

J: TRBJ2-7
size: .
V: TRBV28
D: .
CDR3: CASSFSLGLRLSYEQYF
DNA: TGTGCCAGCAGTTTCTCCCTCGGACTACGCCTTTCCTACGAGCAGTACTTC

J: TRBJ1-1
size: .
V: TRBV6-5
D: TRBD1
CDR3: CASKLSGGRTEAFF
DNA: TGTGCCAGCAAACTCTCAGGGGGGAGAACTGAAGCTTTCTTT

J: TRBJ2-7
size: .
V: TRBV19
D: .
CDR3: CASSNAGLTYEQYF
DNA: TGTGCCAGTAGTAACGCTGGACTGACCTACGAGCAGTACTTC

J: TRBJ1-1
size: few
V: TRBV30
D: .
CDR3: CAWIRGGSDTEAFF
DNA: TGTGCCTGGATTCGCGGCGGATCGGACACTGAAGCTTTCTTT

J: TRBJ2-3
size: few
V: TRBV6-5
D: TRBD2
CDR3: CASSYILAGTDTQYF
DNA: TGTGCCAGCAGTTATATACTAGCGGGGACAGATACGCAGTATTTT

J: TRBJ2-7
size: .
V: TRBV5-1
D: TRBD2
CDR3: CASSLATSGRWVSYEQYF
DNA: TGCGCCAGCAGCTTGGCAACTAGCGGGAGGTGGGTATCCTACGAGCAGTACTTC

J: TRBJ2-1
size: once
V: TRBV19
D: TRBD2
CDR3: CASSIGLAGENEQFF
DNA: TGTGCCAGTAGTATAGGGCTAGCGGGAGAGAATGAGCAGTTCTTC

J: TRBJ2-7
size: .
V: TRBV5-1
D: .
CDR3: CASSPSEVRNEQYF
DNA: TGCGCCAGCAGCCCGTCGGAGGTAAGGAACGAGCAGTACTTC

J: TRBJ1-1
size: once
V: TRBV5-1
D: .
CDR3: CASSPRLQGNTEAFF
DNA: TGCGCCAGCAGCCCTAGATTACAGGGGAACACTGAAGCTTTCTTT

J: TRBJ2-3
size: .
V: TRBV29-1
D: .
CDR3: CSVDSNTDTQYF
DNA: TGCAGCGTTGACAGTAACACAGATACGCAGTATTTT

J: TRBJ2-2
size: .
V: TRBV2
D: .
CDR3: CASIGRSNTGELFF
DNA: TGTGCCAGCATCGGGCGGTCGAACACCGGGGAGCTGTTTTTT

J: TRBJ2-7
size: .
V: TRBV27
D: TRBD2
CDR3: CASSSFSLAKDVPYEQYF
DNA: TGTGCCAGCAGTTCCTTCTCACTAGCGAAAGATGTCCCCTACGAGCAGTACTTC

J: TRBJ2-1
size: .
V: TRBV5-1
D: TRBD2
CDR3: CASSLGTSGTYEQFF
DNA: TGCGCCAGCAGCTTGGGGACTAGCGGGACGTATGAGCAGTTCTTC

J: TRBJ1-6
size: .
V: TRBV10-2
D: .
CDR3: CASTDRPYNSPLHF
DNA: TGCGCCAGCACTGATCGACCCTATAATTCACCCCTCCACTTT

J: TRBJ1-2
size: .
V: TRBV30
D: .
CDR3: CAWSTVRKYGYTF
DNA: TGTGCCTGGAGTACAGTACGCAAATATGGCTACACCTTC

J: TRBJ1-5
size: .
V: TRBV19
D: .
CDR3: CASSTRGGRQPQHF
DNA: TGTGCCAGTAGTACCAGGGGTGGCAGGCAGCCCCAGCATTTT

J: TRBJ2-6
size: .
V: TRBV5-1
D: .
CDR3: CASSRDTYSGANVLTF
DNA: TGCGCCAGCAGCAGGGACACGTACTCTGGGGCCAACGTCCTGACTTTC

J: TRBJ2-1
size: .
V: TRBV4-1
D: .
CDR3: CASSQSPASSYNEQFF
DNA: TGCGCCAGCAGCCAAAGCCCAGCGAGCTCCTACAATGAGCAGTTCTTC

J: TRBJ2-1
size: .
V: TRBV5-1
D: TRBD2
CDR3: CASSFKRGSSYNEQFF
DNA: TGCGCCAGCAGCTTCAAGCGGGGGAGCTCCTACAATGAGCAGTTCTTC

J: TRBJ1-1
size: .
V: TRBV5-6
D: TRBD1
CDR3: CASSSTGTGAEAFF
DNA: TGTGCCAGCAGCTCAACCGGGACAGGGGCTGAAGCTTTCTTT

J: TRBJ1-2
size: .
V: TRBV7-2
D: .
CDR3: CASSSQTGFYGYTF
DNA: TGTGCCAGCAGCTCGCAGACAGGCTTCTATGGCTACACCTTC

J: TRBJ2-1
size: .
V: TRBV9
D: TRBD2
CDR3: CASSVGAGGPYNEQFF
DNA: TGTGCCAGCAGCGTAGGGGCGGGAGGTCCCTACAATGAGCAGTTCTTC

J: TRBJ2-7
size: .
V: TRBV7-8
D: .
CDR3: CASSLVFRDSYEQYF
DNA: TGTGCCAGCAGCTTAGTGTTTCGGGACTCCTACGAGCAGTACTTC